These 28 T cell receptor beta chains were sequenced from one sample in a study of patients and donors after allogeneic stem cell transplantation. TCRdb independently ran MiXCR on the RT-PCR reads; one entry per CDR3 protein. The data contain 800,000 to 1,000,000 distinct CDR3 sequences, roughly 18% of them singletons. The sample comprised blood, either unsorted or a sorted T cell fraction (not recorded which). The receptors originated from a human donor who was either an allogeneic HSCT recipient or a stem cell or donor lymphocyte infusion donor (not recorded which). It is not recorded whose cells these are; they may come from a transplant donor.

The rearrangement links TRBV12-3 or TRBV12-4 to TRBJ2-5; D gene uncertain. The CDR3 is 15 amino acids. Trimming left V 5 bases short and J 2 bases short, with 15 bases between. The CDR3 loop is CASSQTEPIQETQYF. The CDR3 DNA is TGTGCCAGCAGTCAAACAGAGCCGATACAAGAGACCCAGTACTTC.

This clonotype was counted a few times. The J gene is TRBJ1-4, the V gene TRBV20-1; TRBD1 aligns across 7 bases. Germline trimming cut 0 bases from V and 8 bases from J; bases unmatched to any gene: 6. Germline CDR1 is DFQATT and CDR2 is SNEGSKA (reference sequence). The CDR3 runs 14 residues. DNA for the CDR3: TGCAGTGCTAGAGACGCGAGACAGGGCGAAAAACTGTTTTTT. It yields the protein CSARDARQGEKLFF.

V and J are TRBV20-1 and TRBJ2-2; D ambiguous. V was clipped by 1 base and J by 1 base, with 7 bases between them. Germline assignment: CDR1 DFQATT and CDR2 SNEGSKA (reference sequence). The CDR3 is 14 amino acids. CDR3 loop: CSARGLLNTGELFF. The CDR3 region has the DNA TGCAGTGCTAGAGGGCTTTTGAACACCGGGGAGCTGTTTTTT.

V gene TRBV5-1 combines with J gene TRBJ1-3, with D tentatively TRBD1 (5 bases). The V end was cut by 0 bases, the J end by 4 bases, with 8 bases between. This CDR3 has 14 amino acids. Germline V gene sequence: CDR1 SGHRS, CDR2 YFSETQ. The CDR3 reads CASSLDGDGNTIYF. Here the CDR3 DNA reads TGCGCCAGCAGCTTGGACGGGGACGGAAACACCATATATTTT.

This clonotype was found a few times. The chain is built from TRBV7-9 and TRBJ2-4; D perhaps matches TRBD2 (5 bases). Trimming stripped 2 bases from V and 0 bases from J, with 8 bases between. Germline V gene sequence: CDR1 SEHNR, CDR2 FQNEAQ (reference sequence). The CDR3 is 15 residues long. The chain's CDR3 is CASSLMEVAKNIQYF. In DNA form, the CDR3 reads TGTGCCAGCAGCTTAATGGAGGTAGCCAAAAACATTCAGTACTTC.

This clonotype appeared many times. The rearrangement links TRBV10-3 to TRBJ2-2; TRBD1 is a possible D gene (6 bases). Per germline, CDR1 ENHRY and CDR2 SYGVKD. The CDR3 contains 15 residues. Trimming removed 2 bases from V and 3 bases from J, with 10 bases in between. As DNA, the CDR3 is TGTGCCATCAGTGAGGACAGGCCTTACACCGGGGAGCTGTTTTTT. This sequence encodes CAISEDRPYTGELFF.

The gene calls are TRBV5-5 and TRBJ2-7; 13 bases align to TRBD2. Unmatched junction bases numbered 5, after V lost 5 bases and J lost 6 bases. CDR1 SGHKS and CDR2 YYEKEE come from the germline V gene (reference sequence). This CDR3 contains 14 residues. The CDR3 here is CASSMTSGGLEQYF. The CDR3 region has the DNA TGTGCCAGCAGTATGACTAGCGGGGGGCTCGAGCAGTACTTC.

The chain carries TRBV19 and TRBJ1-5; D might be TRBD1 (5 bases). Trimming took 6 bases from V and 2 from J, leaving 14 bases between them. CDR1 and CDR2 from the germline V gene are LNHDA and SQIVND (reference sequence). The CDR3 length is 15 residues. The CDR3 nucleotides read TGTGCCAGTAGCCCGCGGCGGGGGGGCAATCAGCCCCAGCATTTT. As protein: CASSPRRGGNQPQHF.

This clonotype has a handful of counts. The rearrangement joins TRBV11-3 to TRBJ2-1; the D gene is possibly TRBD2 (5 bases). In germline, CDR1 is SGHNT, CDR2 YENEEA. The CDR3 has 13 amino acids. CDR3 protein: CACQRTGYNEQFF. For the CDR3, the DNA is TGTGCGTGCCAGAGGACTGGCTACAATGAGCAGTTCTTC.

The gene calls are TRBV2 and TRBJ2-2; 7 bases line up with TRBD1. CDR1 is SNHLY and CDR2 is FYNNEI in the germline V gene. The length of the CDR3 is 15 residues. The V and J ends lost 5 bases and 6 bases, in that order; junction bases with no gene match: 9. Here the CDR3 reads CASSKPRGHAGELFF. CDR3 sequence (DNA): TGTGCCAGCAGTAAACCAAGGGGGCACGCCGGGGAGCTGTTTTTT.

This clonotype turned up a few times. This chain connects TRBV12-3 or TRBV12-4 to TRBJ2-2; the D is unclear. V was cut by 5 bases and J by 3 bases, with 7 bases left in between. The CDR3 consists of 13 residues. The CDR3 DNA is TGTGCCAGCAGTGTTAGCCACACCGGGGAGCTGTTTTTT. It is translated as CASSVSHTGELFF.

The chain uses TRBV7-2 and TRBJ2-3; 9 nucleotides agree with TRBD1. V shed 5 bases, J shed 3 bases, and the junction held 9 bases outside the gene matches. Germline CDR1 is SGHTA and CDR2 is FQGNSA. This CDR3 has 16 amino acids. This CDR3 is CASSKIGQGPTDTQYF. The CDR3 DNA sequence: TGTGCCAGCAGCAAGATTGGACAGGGGCCAACAGATACGCAGTATTTT.

CDR3 sequence reads: CASSLWDRGRYEQYF. In DNA form, the CDR3 reads TGTGCCAGCAGTTTATGGGACAGGGGGCGGTACGAGCAGTACTTC. The chain has TRBV28 and TRBJ2-7, with 11 positions matching TRBD1. V lost 0 bases, J lost 4 bases, and 2 bases stayed unmatched. The CDR3 consists of 15 residues. The germline V gene has CDR1 MDHEN and CDR2 SYDVKM.

The CDR3 DNA reads TGTGCCAGCACCGGTACTGGGACTAGCGGGAAGCCCCGGGATACGCAGTATTTT. Protein: CASTGTGTSGKPRDTQYF. The genes are TRBV12-3 or TRBV12-4 and TRBJ2-3; 13 nucleotides align to TRBD2. The V gene end was trimmed by 7 bases and the J gene end by 6 bases; junction bases not matched to a gene: 16. The CDR3 is 18 amino acids.

This chain uses TRBV3-1 with TRBJ2-7, with 11 bases fitting TRBD2. The CDR3 runs to 16 residues. In germline, CDR1 is LGHDT, CDR2 YNNKEL (reference sequence). The V and J ends lost 3 bases and 0 bases, in that order; junction bases with no gene match: 4. The CDR3 sequence is CASSHDGTSGSYEQYF. CDR3 DNA: TGTGCCAGCAGCCACGACGGGACTAGCGGCTCCTACGAGCAGTACTTC.

This clonotype was recorded a few times. The gene calls are TRBV15 and TRBJ2-3; 9 positions agree with TRBD1. The germline gives CDR1 LNHNV, CDR2 YYDKDF (reference sequence). V was clipped by 0 bases and J by 2 bases; unmatched bases: 6. The CDR3 loop spans 17 amino acids. The CDR3 nucleotides are TGTGCCACCAGCAGAGATCTTAGGACAGGGGTCACAGATACGCAGTATTTT. Its protein is CATSRDLRTGVTDTQYF.

This clonotype was detected a few times. The rearrangement joins TRBV2 to TRBJ2-1, with 13 bases identical to TRBD2. The CDR3 covers 12 residues. After removal of 10 bases from V and 16 bases from J, the junction contained 10 bases not matched to a gene. Germline CDR1 and CDR2: SNHLY and FYNNEI. The DNA of the CDR3 is TGTGCCAACGCTACTAGCGGGAGGGGAGGTTTCTTC. Protein product: CANATSGRGGFF.

The CDR3 sequence is CASSPRTGLSEQYF. DNA of the CDR3: TGTGCCAGCTCACCGCGGACAGGGCTCTCCGAGCAGTACTTC. This rearrangement joins TRBV18 to TRBJ2-7, with TRBD1 matching over 8 bases. From germline, CDR1 is KGHSH and CDR2 LQKENI. CDR3 length: 14 amino acids. J was trimmed by 6 bases and V by 3 bases; bases with no gene match: 7.

The rearrangement joins TRBV13 to TRBJ1-1, with 10 bases that match TRBD1. The V segment lost 8 bases and the J segment 5 bases; nucleotides outside the gene matches: 17. The CDR3 sequence is 17 residues long. The germline gives CDR1 PRHDT, CDR2 FYEKMQ (reference sequence). Written as DNA, the CDR3 is TGTGCCAGCTGCCCAACCCAGTCAGGGACAGGGGAAACTGAAGCTTTCTTT. As protein: CASCPTQSGTGETEAFF. Looking up the rest from reference TRBV13 and TRBJ1-1 gives the full variable domain: AAGVIQSPRHLIKEKRETATLKCYPIPRHDTVYWYQQGPGQDPQFLISFYEKMQSDKGSIPDRFSAQQFSDYHSELNMSSLELGDSALYFCASCPTQSGTGETEAFFGQGTRLTVV.

The rearrangement joins TRBV4-2 to TRBJ1-3; D gene uncertain. The V gene lost 1 base and the J gene lost 4 bases, with 20 bases spanning the gap. The CDR3 consists of 18 residues. Germline CDR1 LGHNA, CDR2 YNFKEQ. As DNA, the CDR3 is TGTGCCAGCAGCCAAGCCCTCACGGACCGGCCAGCAGGAAACACCATATATTTT. It translates to CASSQALTDRPAGNTIYF.

The chain is built from TRBV24-1 and TRBJ1-2; a possible D gene is TRBD1 (5 bases). This CDR3 is built from 14 residues. Trimming pared 3 bases from V and 6 bases from J, leaving 13 bases between. Germline-derived CDR1 and CDR2 are KGHDR and SFDVKD. The CDR3 coding sequence is TGTGCCACCAGTGATCCAGGGAGGTTCGATGGCTACACCTTC. Translating it yields CATSDPGRFDGYTF.

The genes are TRBV7-9 and TRBJ2-1; D call uncertain. The CDR3 consists of 14 residues. V gave up 2 bases and J gave up 5 bases, with 10 bases separating them. Per germline, CDR1 SEHNR and CDR2 FQNEAQ (reference sequence). CDR3 residues: CASSLYGVHNEQFF. In DNA form, the CDR3 reads TGTGCCAGCAGCTTATATGGGGTACACAATGAGCAGTTCTTC.

This clonotype was recorded a few times. This rearrangement joins TRBV3-1 to TRBJ2-7; no clear D. The CDR3 has 15 residues. CDR1 is LGHDT, CDR2 YNNKEL, per germline (reference sequence). Trimming pared 0 bases from V and 5 bases from J, leaving 14 bases between. CDR3 DNA sequence: TGTGCCAGCAGCCAAGATTTAGGCTCAGTTCACGAGCAGTACTTC. This sequence encodes CASSQDLGSVHEQYF.

This clonotype was picked up a small number of times. The chain combines TRBV4-2 with TRBJ1-6, with D perhaps TRBD1 (5 bases). This CDR3 is 17 amino acids long. V was shortened by 0 bases and J by 5 bases, with 14 bases between the two germline ends. CDR1 and CDR2 (germline): LGHNA, YNFKEQ. The CDR3 loop is CASSQDLRRQNNSPLHF. Here the CDR3 DNA reads TGTGCCAGCAGCCAAGATCTGAGGAGACAGAATAATTCACCCCTCCACTTT.

This CDR3 reads CASSLQPGGSYEQYF. CDR3 in DNA: TGTGCCAGCAGCTTACAGCCAGGGGGCTCCTACGAGCAGTACTTC. The rearrangement uses TRBV7-8 and TRBJ2-7; the match to TRBD1 covers 7 bases. Trimming took 2 bases from V and 0 from J; bases not matched to a gene: 4. The CDR3 has 15 amino acids. The germline gives CDR1 SGHVS, CDR2 FQNEAQ.

This chain joins TRBV5-1 and TRBJ2-6; the match to TRBD1 covers 9 bases. V was pared by 2 bases and J by 0 bases, with 9 bases of the junction left unmatched. Germline-derived CDR1 and CDR2 are SGHRS and YFSETQ. This CDR3 spans 19 amino acids. CDR3 protein: CASSLRTGAHSSGANVLTF. CDR3 DNA sequence: TGCGCCAGCAGCTTAAGGACAGGGGCACATTCCTCTGGGGCCAACGTCCTGACTTTC.

This clonotype has a count of ten or more. The chain employs TRBV7-9 and TRBJ2-4; no definite D call. Germline V CDR1 and CDR2: SEHNR, FQNEAQ (reference sequence). The CDR3 has 13 residues. V was trimmed by 3 bases and J by 5 bases, leaving 8 bases between them. CDR3 nucleotide sequence: TGTGCCAGCAGCTTGGTCAATCAAAACATTCAGTACTTC. Translating gives CASSLVNQNIQYF.

The CDR3 region has the DNA TGTGCCACCAGCAGAGGCCCCTCGACAGGGCCAGGGGGGGAGCTGTTTTTT. Its translation is CATSRGPSTGPGGELFF. This rearrangement joins TRBV15 to TRBJ2-2; 7 positions match TRBD1. Per the germline V gene, CDR1 is LNHNV and CDR2 is YYDKDF (reference sequence). J lost 8 bases, V lost 1 base, and 13 bases had no gene match. CDR3 length: 17 residues.